These 14 T cell receptor beta chains originate from one sample sequenced in a study of cytomegalovirus exposure and HLA in healthy donors. PCR primers comprised 60 Vbeta and 13 Jbeta primers. TCRdb keeps only in-frame clones here, not all; method: immunoSEQ multiplex PCR. The table has 110,000 to 150,000 clones, 77% seen once. The sequenced material came from PBMCs. Receptors originate from a male donor in good health and CMV-seronegative.

The sample holds one count of this clone. This chain uses TRBV10-2 with TRBJ1-5, with D possibly TRBD1 on 5 matching bases. Germline loops: CDR1 WSHSY, CDR2 SAAADI. V shed 4 bases and J shed 5 bases, with 12 bases lying between them. CDR3 length: 14 amino acids. In DNA, the CDR3 is TGCGCCAGCAGTGCCCAGGGCGCACATCAGCCCCAGCATTTT. It encodes CASSAQGAHQPQHF.

This clone has a handful of counts. The chain carries TRBV4-2 and TRBJ2-7; 9 bases are a match to TRBD2. Germline V gives CDR1 LGHNA, CDR2 YNFKEQ. V shed 1 base, J shed 4 bases, and the junction held 5 bases outside the gene matches. This CDR3 has 15 amino acids. The CDR3 coding sequence is TGTGCCAGCAGCCAAGTCGCGGGGGGGAGGTACGAGCAGTACTTC. Its protein is CASSQVAGGRYEQYF.

The V call is TRBV6-1, the J call TRBJ1-2; D perhaps matches TRBD1 (6 bases). CDR1 and CDR2 from the germline V gene are MNHNS and SASEGT. The germline V and J ends were trimmed by 6 bases and 8 bases, with 19 bases remaining between them. The CDR3 runs to 14 residues. CDR3 loop: CASRQTKGGFGYTF. CDR3 DNA sequence: TGTGCCAGCAGACAAACAAAGGGGGGGTTCGGCTACACCTTC.

The V gene is TRBV7-7, the J gene TRBJ1-5, with TRBD1 matching over 8 bases. Germline V gene sequence: CDR1 SSHAT, CDR2 FNYEAQ (reference sequence). The CDR3 contains 16 residues. Here the CDR3 DNA reads TGTGCTAGCCGATCCTCTTGGACAGGGCCTAATCAGCCCCAGCATTTT. Protein product: CASRSSWTGPNQPQHF.

The chain joins TRBV20-1 to TRBJ1-2; D gene ambiguous. The CDR3 length is 11 residues. Trimming removed 5 bases at V and 7 bases at J, with 11 bases between. CDR1 is DFQATT, CDR2 SNEGSKA, per germline (reference sequence). CDR3 sequence (DNA): TGCAGTGCTCTAGCCCAGGTTGGCTACACCTTC. The encoded protein is CSALAQVGYTF.

This clone was picked up a small number of times. The rearrangement links TRBV9 to TRBJ2-7, with 10 bases identical to TRBD2. In germline, CDR1 is SGDLS, CDR2 YYNGEE. With 3 bases clipped from V and 5 bases from J, the junction kept 8 bases outside the gene matches. The CDR3 covers 15 residues. The CDR3 region has the DNA TGTGCCAGCAGCGCAACTAGCGGGACTCTCGACGAGCAGTACTTC. This codes for CASSATSGTLDEQYF.

This rearrangement joins TRBV5-1 to TRBJ1-1, with D possibly being TRBD1 (6 bases). Germline CDR1 and CDR2: SGHRS and YFSETQ. Trimming took off 1 base at V and 5 bases at J, with 15 bases between the two ends. This CDR3 comprises 15 residues. CDR3 coding DNA: TGCGCCAGCAGCTTGAATGCAGGGGAAGTAACTGAAGCTTTCTTT. This sequence encodes CASSLNAGEVTEAFF.

The chain is built from TRBV2 and TRBJ1-5; maybe TRBD1 (6 bases). V dropped 8 bases and J dropped 7 bases, with 18 bases sitting between them. Germline CDR1 reads SNHLY; CDR2 reads FYNNEI. The CDR3 extends over 14 amino acids. The CDR3 here is CASREGGVMQPQHF. The CDR3 bases are TGTGCCAGCCGAGAAGGGGGGGTGATGCAGCCCCAGCATTTT.

V and J are TRBV5-6 and TRBJ2-5; a weak D match, TRBD1 (6 bases). There are 14 residues in the CDR3. Trimming stripped 2 bases from V and 2 bases from J, with 10 bases between. Germline V gives CDR1 SGHDT, CDR2 YYEEEE. The CDR3 reads CASSFTGSQETQYF. The CDR3, as DNA: TGTGCCAGCAGCTTCACAGGGAGTCAAGAGACCCAGTACTTC.

The rearrangement links TRBV7-6 to TRBJ2-1, with a weak D call TRBD2 (7 bases). The V gene lost 5 bases and the J gene lost 8 bases, with 19 bases spanning the gap. This CDR3 spans 15 amino acids. Germline V lookup: CDR1 SGHVS, CDR2 FNYEAQ. This CDR3 reads CASSPSEGGPYEQFF. As DNA, the CDR3 is TGTGCCAGCAGCCCAAGCGAGGGGGGGCCGTATGAGCAGTTCTTC.

This clone was recorded a few times. V gene TRBV4-2 combines with J gene TRBJ2-3, with D tentatively TRBD1 (6 bases). Trimming took off 3 bases at V and 0 bases at J, with 13 bases between the two ends. This CDR3 contains 16 residues. In germline, CDR1 is LGHNA, CDR2 YNFKEQ. The CDR3 region has the DNA TGTGCCAGCAGCCACTCACAGGGTGCGAGCACAGATACGCAGTATTTT. Translating it yields CASSHSQGASTDTQYF.

The chain carries TRBV4-2 and TRBJ2-3, with D perhaps TRBD2 (6 bases). The V end was cut by 0 bases, the J end by 1 base, with 8 bases between. This CDR3 has 15 residues. Germline values: CDR1 LGHNA, CDR2 YNFKEQ. The CDR3 DNA reads TGTGCCAGCAGCCAAGATCCGGGGGGCACAGATACGCAGTATTTT. This gives the protein CASSQDPGGTDTQYF.

This clone has only one observation. The chain employs TRBV4-1 and TRBJ1-2; the match to TRBD1 covers 9 bases. J gave up 4 bases and V 0 bases, and 3 bases lay outside the gene matches. CDR3 length: 15 amino acids. CDR1 is MGHRA, CDR2 YSYEKL, per germline. The CDR3 DNA reads as TGCGCCAGCAGCCAAGAGGCGGGACAGGGCTATGGCTACACCTTC. Its translation: CASSQEAGQGYGYTF.

CDR3 protein: CASSLGISSSYEQYF. The CDR3 DNA follows: TGCGCCAGCAGCTTGGGTATTTCCAGCTCCTACGAGCAGTACTTC. The chain employs TRBV5-1 and TRBJ2-7; D is unresolved. Germline V gene lookup returns CDR1 SGHRS and CDR2 YFSETQ. The CDR3 is 15 residues long. Trimming removed 0 bases from V and 0 bases from J, with 10 bases in between.